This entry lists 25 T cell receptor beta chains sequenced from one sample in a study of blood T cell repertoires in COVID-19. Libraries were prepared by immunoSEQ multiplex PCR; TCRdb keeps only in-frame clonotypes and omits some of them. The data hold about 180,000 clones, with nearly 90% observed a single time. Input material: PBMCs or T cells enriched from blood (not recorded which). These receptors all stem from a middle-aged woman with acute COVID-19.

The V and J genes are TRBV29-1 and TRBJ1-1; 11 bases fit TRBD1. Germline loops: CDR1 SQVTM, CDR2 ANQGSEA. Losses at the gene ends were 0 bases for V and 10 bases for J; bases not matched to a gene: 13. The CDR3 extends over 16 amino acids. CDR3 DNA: TGCAGCGTTGAAGATACCGGGACAGGGGGGATTCACTTAGCTTTCTTT. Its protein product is CSVEDTGTGGIHLAFF.

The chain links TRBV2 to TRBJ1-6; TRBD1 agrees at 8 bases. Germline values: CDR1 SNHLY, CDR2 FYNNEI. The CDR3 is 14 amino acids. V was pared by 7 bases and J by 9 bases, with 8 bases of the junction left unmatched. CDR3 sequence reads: CASTPDRVASPLHF. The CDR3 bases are TGTGCCAGCACCCCGGACAGGGTAGCTTCACCCCTCCACTTT.

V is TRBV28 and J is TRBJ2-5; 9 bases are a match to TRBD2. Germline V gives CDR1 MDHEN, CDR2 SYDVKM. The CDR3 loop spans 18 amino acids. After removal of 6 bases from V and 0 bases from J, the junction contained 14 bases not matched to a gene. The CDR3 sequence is CASSPISGGYGYQETQYF. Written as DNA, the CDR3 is TGTGCCAGCAGCCCCATTAGCGGGGGATACGGTTACCAAGAGACCCAGTACTTC. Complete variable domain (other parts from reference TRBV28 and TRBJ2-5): DVKVTQSSRYLVKRTGEKVFLECVQDMDHENMFWYRQDPGLGLRLIYFSYDVKMKEKGDIPEGYSVSREKKERFSLILESASTNQTSMYLCASSPISGGYGYQETQYFGPGTRLLVL.

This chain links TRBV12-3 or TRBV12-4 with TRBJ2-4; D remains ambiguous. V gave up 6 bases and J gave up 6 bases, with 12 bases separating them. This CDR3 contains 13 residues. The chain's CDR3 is CASSRTPGNIQYF. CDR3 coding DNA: TGTGCCAGCAGCCGAACTCCCGGAAACATTCAGTACTTC.

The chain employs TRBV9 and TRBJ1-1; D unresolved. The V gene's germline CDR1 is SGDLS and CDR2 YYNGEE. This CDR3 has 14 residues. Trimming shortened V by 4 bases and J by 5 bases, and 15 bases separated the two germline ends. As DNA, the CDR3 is TGTGCCAGCAGCCCCCGTTCGTCTTTAACTGAAGCTTTCTTT. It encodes CASSPRSSLTEAFF.

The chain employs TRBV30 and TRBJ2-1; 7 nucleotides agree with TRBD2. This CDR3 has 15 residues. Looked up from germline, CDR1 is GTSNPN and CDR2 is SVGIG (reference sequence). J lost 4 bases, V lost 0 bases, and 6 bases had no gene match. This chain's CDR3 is CAWSVRLAGYNEQFF. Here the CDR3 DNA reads TGTGCCTGGAGTGTACGGTTAGCGGGTTACAATGAGCAGTTCTTC.

CDR3 sequence reads: CASSLAGGAVTEAFF. The CDR3 nucleotides are TGTGCCAGCAGCTTGGCCGGGGGGGCTGTCACTGAAGCTTTCTTT. V and J are TRBV5-4 and TRBJ1-1; D is possibly TRBD1 (6 bases). Germline loops: CDR1 SGHNT, CDR2 YYREEE (reference sequence). V was shortened by 0 bases and J by 4 bases, with 13 bases between the two germline ends. The CDR3 runs to 15 residues.

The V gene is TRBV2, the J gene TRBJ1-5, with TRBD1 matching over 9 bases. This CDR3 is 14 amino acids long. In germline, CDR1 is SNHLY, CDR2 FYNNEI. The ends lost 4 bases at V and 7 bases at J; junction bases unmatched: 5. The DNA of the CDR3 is TGTGCCAGCAGTGGGGGACAGGGAAGCCAGCCCCAGCATTTT. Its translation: CASSGGQGSQPQHF.

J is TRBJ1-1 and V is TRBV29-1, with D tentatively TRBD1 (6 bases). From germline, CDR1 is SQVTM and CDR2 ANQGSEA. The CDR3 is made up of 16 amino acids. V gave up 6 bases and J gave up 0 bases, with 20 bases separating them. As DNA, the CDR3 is TGCAGCGTCCTGGGGGCTACGTCCCCCGTGAACACTGAAGCTTTCTTT. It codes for CSVLGATSPVNTEAFF.

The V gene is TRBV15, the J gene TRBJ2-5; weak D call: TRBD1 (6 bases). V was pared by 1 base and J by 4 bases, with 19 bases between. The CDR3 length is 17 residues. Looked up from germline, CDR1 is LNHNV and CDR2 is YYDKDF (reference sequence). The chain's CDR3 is CATSRVRSGARGETQYF. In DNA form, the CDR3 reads TGTGCCACCAGCAGAGTTCGTTCAGGGGCGAGGGGAGAGACCCAGTACTTC.

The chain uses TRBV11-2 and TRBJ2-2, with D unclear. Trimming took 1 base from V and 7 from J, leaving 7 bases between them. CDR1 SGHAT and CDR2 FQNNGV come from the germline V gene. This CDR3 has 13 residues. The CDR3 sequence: CASSLGRGGELFF. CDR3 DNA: TGTGCCAGCAGCTTAGGACGCGGCGGGGAGCTGTTTTTT.

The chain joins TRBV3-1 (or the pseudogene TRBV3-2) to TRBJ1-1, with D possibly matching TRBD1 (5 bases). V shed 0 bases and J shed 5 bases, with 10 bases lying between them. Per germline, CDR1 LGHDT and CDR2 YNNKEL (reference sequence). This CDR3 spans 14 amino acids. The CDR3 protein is CASSQDPGLTEAFF. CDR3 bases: TGTGCCAGCAGCCAAGATCCAGGGTTGACTGAAGCTTTCTTT.

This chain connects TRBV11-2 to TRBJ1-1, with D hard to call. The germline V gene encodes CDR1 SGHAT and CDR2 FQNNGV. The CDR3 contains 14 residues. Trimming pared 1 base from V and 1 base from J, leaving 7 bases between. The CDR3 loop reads CASSLGRENTEAFF. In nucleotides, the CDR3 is TGTGCCAGCAGCTTAGGACGGGAGAACACTGAAGCTTTCTTT.

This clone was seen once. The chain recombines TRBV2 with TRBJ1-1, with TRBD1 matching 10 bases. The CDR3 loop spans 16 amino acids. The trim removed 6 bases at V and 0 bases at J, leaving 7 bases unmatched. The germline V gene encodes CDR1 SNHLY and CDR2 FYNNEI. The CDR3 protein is CASSSRDRGMNTEAFF. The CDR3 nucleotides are TGTGCCAGCAGCTCCCGGGACAGGGGAATGAACACTGAAGCTTTCTTT. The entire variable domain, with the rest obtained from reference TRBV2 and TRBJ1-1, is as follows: EPEVTQTPSHQVTQMGQEVILRCVPISNHLYFYWYRQILGQKVEFLVSFYNNEISEKSEIFDDQFSVERPDGSNFTLKIRSTKLEDSAMYFCASSSRDRGMNTEAFFGQGTRLTVV.

CDR3 nucleotide sequence: TGTGCCAGCTCACCACCGAGATTGAGCACTGAAGCTTTCTTT. It translates to CASSPPRLSTEAFF. The gene calls are TRBV18 and TRBJ1-1; D is undetermined. Trimming took 0 bases from V and 4 from J, leaving 9 bases between them. The CDR3 spans 14 residues. CDR1 and CDR2 from the germline V gene are KGHSH and LQKENI.

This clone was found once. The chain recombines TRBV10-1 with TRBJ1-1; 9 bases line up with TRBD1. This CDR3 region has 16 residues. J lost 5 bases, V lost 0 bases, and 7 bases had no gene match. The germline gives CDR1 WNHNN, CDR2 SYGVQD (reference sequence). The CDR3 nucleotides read TGCGCCAGCAGTGAGTCGGAGACAGGGGGGATAACTGAAGCTTTCTTT. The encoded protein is CASSESETGGITEAFF.

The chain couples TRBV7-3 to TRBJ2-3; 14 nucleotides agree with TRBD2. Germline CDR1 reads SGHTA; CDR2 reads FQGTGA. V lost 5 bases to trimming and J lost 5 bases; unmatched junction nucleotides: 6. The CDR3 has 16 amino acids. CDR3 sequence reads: CASSPRLAGGVDTQYF. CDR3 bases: TGTGCCAGCAGCCCGAGACTAGCGGGAGGGGTAGATACGCAGTATTTT.

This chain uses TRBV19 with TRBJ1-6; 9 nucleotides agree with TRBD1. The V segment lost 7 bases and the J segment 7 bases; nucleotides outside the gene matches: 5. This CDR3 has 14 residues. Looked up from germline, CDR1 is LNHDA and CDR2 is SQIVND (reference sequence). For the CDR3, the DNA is TGTGCCAGTAAGTTGGGACAGGGAAATTCACCCCTCCACTTT. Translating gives CASKLGQGNSPLHF. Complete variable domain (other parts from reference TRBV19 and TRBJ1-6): DGGITQSPKYLFRKEGQNVTLSCEQNLNHDAMYWYRQDPGQGLRLIYYSQIVNDFQKGDIAEGYSVSREKKESFPLTVTSAQKNPTAFYLCASKLGQGNSPLHFGNGTRLTVT.

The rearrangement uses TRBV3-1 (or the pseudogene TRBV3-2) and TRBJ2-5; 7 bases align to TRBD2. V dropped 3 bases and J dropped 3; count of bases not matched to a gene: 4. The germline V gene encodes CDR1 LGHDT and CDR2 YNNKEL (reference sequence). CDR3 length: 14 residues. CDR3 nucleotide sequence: TGTGCCAGCAGCCAGTCAGCGGGAAAAGAGACCCAGTACTTC. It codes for CASSQSAGKETQYF.

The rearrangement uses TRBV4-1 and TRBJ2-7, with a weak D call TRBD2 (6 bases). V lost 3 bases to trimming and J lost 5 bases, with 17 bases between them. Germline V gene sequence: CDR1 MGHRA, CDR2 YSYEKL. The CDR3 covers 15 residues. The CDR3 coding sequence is TGCGCCAGCAGCCACCCGGGGGAGGAGAGAAACGAGCAGTACTTC. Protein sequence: CASSHPGEERNEQYF.

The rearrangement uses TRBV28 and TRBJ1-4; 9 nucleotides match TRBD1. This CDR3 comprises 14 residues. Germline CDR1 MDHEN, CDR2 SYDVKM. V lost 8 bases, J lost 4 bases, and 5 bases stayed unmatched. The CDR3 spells CASLKTGGNEKLFF. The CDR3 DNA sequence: TGTGCCAGCCTTAAGACAGGGGGTAATGAAAAACTGTTTTTT.

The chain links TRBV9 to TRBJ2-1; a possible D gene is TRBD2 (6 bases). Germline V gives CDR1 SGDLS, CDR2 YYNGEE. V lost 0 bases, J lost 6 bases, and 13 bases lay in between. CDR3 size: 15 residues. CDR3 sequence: CASSVEGTGGNEQFF. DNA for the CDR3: TGTGCCAGCAGCGTAGAGGGGACTGGGGGCAATGAGCAGTTCTTC. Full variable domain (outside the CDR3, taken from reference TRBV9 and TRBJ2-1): DSGVTQTPKHLITATGQRVTLRCSPRSGDLSVYWYQQSLDQGLQFLIQYYNGEERAKGNILERFSAQQFPDLHSELNLSSLELGDSALYFCASSVEGTGGNEQFFGPGTRLTVL.

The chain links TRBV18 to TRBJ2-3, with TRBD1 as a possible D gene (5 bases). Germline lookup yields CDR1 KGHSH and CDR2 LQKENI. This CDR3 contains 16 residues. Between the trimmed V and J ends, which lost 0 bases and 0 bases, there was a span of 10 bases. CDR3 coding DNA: TGTGCCAGCTCACCACCAACAGGCCAAAGCACAGATACGCAGTATTTT. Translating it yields CASSPPTGQSTDTQYF.

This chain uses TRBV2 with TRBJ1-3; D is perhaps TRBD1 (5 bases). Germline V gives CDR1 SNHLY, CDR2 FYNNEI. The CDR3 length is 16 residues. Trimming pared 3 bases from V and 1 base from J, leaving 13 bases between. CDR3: CASSDPGQISGNTIYF. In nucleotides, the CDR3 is TGTGCCAGCAGTGACCCCGGACAAATTTCTGGAAACACCATATATTTT.

The CDR3 DNA reads as TGTGCCAGCAGTCCCCGTGGGACAGGGCACGATACGCAGTATTTT. Translating gives CASSPRGTGHDTQYF. The chain has TRBV6-2 or TRBV6-3 and TRBJ2-3; 9 positions agree with TRBD1. The CDR3 extends over 15 amino acids. The V gene's germline CDR1 is MNHEY and CDR2 SVGEGT. After removal of 5 bases from V and 6 bases from J, the junction contained 9 bases not matched to a gene.